Here is one T cell receptor beta chain with its context. The data were taken from a study of CD4 and CD8 cells across lung adenocarcinoma regions. MiXCR, run by TCRdb on the PCR reads, gives a single entry per CDR3 protein. The sample contains 20,000 or so distinct CDR3 sequences, about 50% of which appear only once. Samples came from patients with localized non-small cell lung adenocarcinoma. CDR1 and CDR2 from the germline V gene are LGHNT and FRNRAP. This CDR3 has 12 residues. Trimming removed 2 bases at V and 8 bases at J, with 9 bases between. V is TRBV12-5 and J is TRBJ1-1; D gene uncertain. The TCR originated in a male donor with lung adenocarcinoma. The CD4 and CD8 labels of this study may be unreliable. The specimen was CD8+ T cells from the margin of a lung tumor. The CDR3 DNA follows: TGTGCTAGTGGTTTGATCCGGGCCGAAGCTTTCTTT. This sequence encodes CASGLIRAEAFF.